This passage covers 26 T cell receptor beta chains from one sample sequenced in a study of blood T cell repertoires in COVID-19. The table came from immunoSEQ multiplex PCR; TCRdb's copy has only in-frame clones and leaves some out. Of 300,000 to 450,000 clones listed, about 87% are singletons. The sequencing sample was made of peripheral blood. These TCRs come from a young woman with COVID-19, enrolled during active disease.

This clone was picked up one time. CDR3 protein: CASSPHGTGELFF. The CDR3 coding sequence is TGCGCCAGCAGCCCCCACGGGACAGGGGAGCTGTTTTTT. The V call is TRBV5-1, the J call TRBJ2-2; D possibly corresponds to TRBD1 (6 bases). Germline V gene sequence: CDR1 SGHRS, CDR2 YFSETQ. CDR3 length: 13 residues. V lost 4 bases and J 8 bases, leaving 12 bases between the germline ends.

This chain joins TRBV27 and TRBJ2-1, with 11 bases lining up with TRBD2. The trim removed 6 bases at V and 5 bases at J, leaving 3 bases unmatched. CDR1 and CDR2 from the germline V gene are MNHEY and SMNVEV (reference sequence). The CDR3 is 14 residues long. CDR3 nucleotides: TGTGCCAGCAGGCCGGGACTAGCGGACAATGAGCAGTTCTTC. It specifies CASRPGLADNEQFF.

This chain links TRBV6-2 or TRBV6-3 with TRBJ1-1, with 8 bases matching TRBD1. V trimming: 4 bases; J trimming: 8 bases; junction bases outside the gene matches: 6. The CDR3 covers 13 residues. CDR1 and CDR2 (germline): MNHEY, SVGEGT. CDR3 region: CASSSSRDREAFF. The CDR3 DNA reads as TGTGCCAGCAGTTCGTCCCGGGACAGGGAAGCTTTCTTT.

This chain connects TRBV6-5 to TRBJ1-2; weak D call: TRBD1 (5 bases). V dropped 8 bases and J dropped 5 bases, with 15 bases sitting between them. The CDR3 spans 13 residues. The germline V gene has CDR1 MNHEY and CDR2 SVGAGI. The CDR3 reads CASGVDGGYGYTF. The CDR3, as DNA: TGTGCCAGCGGGGTGGACGGGGGGTATGGCTACACCTTC.

This chain joins TRBV4-1 and TRBJ1-4; D may be TRBD1 (6 bases). The CDR3 is 14 residues long. V was trimmed by 0 bases and J by 6 bases, leaving 8 bases between them. CDR1 MGHRA and CDR2 YSYEKL come from the germline V gene. The CDR3 protein is CASSQDTGYEKLFF. The CDR3 bases are TGCGCCAGCAGCCAAGATACAGGGTATGAAAAACTGTTTTTT.

The chain couples TRBV19 to TRBJ2-5, with TRBD2 identical over 8 bases. J gave up 6 bases and V 10 bases, and 10 bases lay outside the gene matches. The CDR3 runs to 13 residues. CDR1 LNHDA and CDR2 SQIVND come from the germline V gene (reference sequence). CDR3 amino acids: CATPSSGGKTQYF. CDR3 DNA sequence: TGTGCCACCCCCTCCTCGGGGGGGAAGACCCAGTACTTC. The full variable domain, rest sourced from reference TRBV19 and TRBJ2-5, is DGGITQSPKYLFRKEGQNVTLSCEQNLNHDAMYWYRQDPGQGLRLIYYSQIVNDFQKGDIAEGYSVSREKKESFPLTVTSAQKNPTAFYLCATPSSGGKTQYFGPGTRLLVL.

The rearrangement joins TRBV30 to TRBJ1-1; D possibly corresponds to TRBD1 (5 bases). Per germline, CDR1 GTSNPN and CDR2 SVGIG (reference sequence). There are 12 residues in the CDR3. Trimming shortened V by 8 bases and J by 6 bases, and 16 bases separated the two germline ends. Here the CDR3 reads CAQKGEGAEAFF. CDR3 in DNA: TGTGCCCAAAAAGGGGAGGGCGCTGAAGCTTTCTTT.

The gene calls are TRBV4-1 and TRBJ1-4, with D maybe TRBD1 (6 bases). Germline CDR1 MGHRA, CDR2 YSYEKL. This CDR3 is built from 15 residues. With 2 bases removed from V and 7 bases from J, the gap between germline ends came to 14 bases. CDR3 nucleotide sequence: TGCGCCAGCAGCCAATACCGGGACACCAGTGAAAAACTGTTTTTT. The encoded protein is CASSQYRDTSEKLFF.

The V gene is TRBV4-3, the J gene TRBJ2-3; 7 bases are a match to TRBD2. CDR3 size: 16 residues. V lost 4 bases, J lost 9 bases, and 16 bases stayed unmatched. Germline V gene data show CDR1 as LGHNA and CDR2 as YSLEER. CDR3 sequence (DNA): TGCGCCAGCAGCCCTTTCCTAGCGGACGCCACGAGAACGCAGTATTTT. Translated: CASSPFLADATRTQYF.

The chain is built from TRBV19 and TRBJ1-2; 7 nucleotides line up with TRBD1. V was clipped by 7 bases and J by 7 bases; unmatched bases: 3. The CDR3 has 11 amino acids. The germline V gene encodes CDR1 LNHDA and CDR2 SQIVND (reference sequence). The CDR3 coding sequence is TGTGCCAGTACAGGGGGTAGTGGCTACACCTTC. Translation gives CASTGGSGYTF.

The chain couples TRBV28 to TRBJ2-3; TRBD1 might be the D (5 bases). The CDR3 runs to 13 residues. V was pared by 7 bases and J by 5 bases, with 13 bases between. Germline V gene sequence: CDR1 MDHEN, CDR2 SYDVKM. DNA of the CDR3: TGTGCCAGCACTGCACAGGTGGGAGATACGCAGTATTTT. This codes for CASTAQVGDTQYF. Filled out from reference TRBV28 and TRBJ2-3, the complete variable domain reads DVKVTQSSRYLVKRTGEKVFLECVQDMDHENMFWYRQDPGLGLRLIYFSYDVKMKEKGDIPEGYSVSREKKERFSLILESASTNQTSMYLCASTAQVGDTQYFGPGTRLTVL.

The genes are TRBV11-2 and TRBJ2-1, with TRBD2 identical over 15 bases. The CDR3 has 16 amino acids. Germline V lookup: CDR1 SGHAT, CDR2 FQNNGV. The J segment lost 10 bases and the V segment lost 5 bases, leaving 9 bases of the junction unmatched. For the CDR3, the DNA is TGTGCCAGCAGCGCCCGACCGGGACTAGCGGGAGGCGAGCAGTTCTTC. Its protein product is CASSARPGLAGGEQFF.

The chain combines TRBV6-4 with TRBJ1-5, with D tentatively TRBD1 (5 bases). The CDR3 extends over 14 amino acids. CDR1 is MRHNA, CDR2 SNTAGT, per germline. The germline V and J ends were trimmed by 5 bases and 0 bases, with 8 bases remaining between them. The DNA of the CDR3 is TGTGCCAGCAGTTACGGGGGTAGCAATCAGCCCCAGCATTTT. Protein product: CASSYGGSNQPQHF.

This rearrangement joins TRBV5-6 to TRBJ2-5, with D possibly TRBD2 on 5 matching bases. Trimming took 1 base from V and 4 from J, leaving 11 bases between them. The CDR3 length is 14 residues. Per the germline V gene, CDR1 is SGHDT and CDR2 is YYEEEE. The chain's CDR3 is CASSLSPSPETQYF. The DNA of the CDR3 is TGTGCCAGCAGCTTGTCCCCTAGCCCAGAGACCCAGTACTTC.

V gene TRBV29-1 combines with J gene TRBJ2-7; unclear D gene. V lost 7 bases, J lost 4 bases, and 26 bases lay in between. The germline V gene has CDR1 SQVTM and CDR2 ANQGSEA. The CDR3 is 16 residues long. The CDR3 loop is CSAITAAQTSGYEQYF. CDR3 bases: TGCAGCGCCATCACGGCGGCACAAACCTCCGGGTACGAGCAGTACTTC.

The V and J genes are TRBV19 and TRBJ2-5; 14 nucleotides agree with TRBD2. The CDR3 extends over 17 amino acids. With 3 bases clipped from V and 5 bases from J, the junction kept 8 bases outside the gene matches. CDR1 and CDR2 (germline): LNHDA, SQIVND (reference sequence). CDR3 coding DNA: TGTGCCAGTAGTATGGGGACTAGCGGGAGTGGGGCGGAGACCCAGTACTTC. Its translation is CASSMGTSGSGAETQYF.

The chain recombines TRBV15 with TRBJ2-3, with 11 positions matching TRBD2. The V and J ends lost 2 bases and 5 bases, in that order; junction bases with no gene match: 9. Germline V lookup: CDR1 LNHNV, CDR2 YYDKDF (reference sequence). The length of the CDR3 is 17 residues. The CDR3 DNA is TGTGCCACCAGCAGAAAGCCCGGACTAGCGGGCGGAGATACGCAGTATTTT. Translated, it gives CATSRKPGLAGGDTQYF.

This clone is a singleton in its sample. The V gene is TRBV5-6, the J gene TRBJ2-1, with D possibly TRBD2 on 6 matching bases. The V gene lost 4 bases and the J gene lost 6 bases, with 20 bases spanning the gap. The germline V gene encodes CDR1 SGHDT and CDR2 YYEEEE. The CDR3 is 16 amino acids. CDR3 amino acids: CASSPIRVLGGNEQFF. CDR3 nucleotide sequence: TGTGCCAGCAGCCCTATCCGAGTACTGGGGGGCAATGAGCAGTTCTTC.

This clone was picked up one time. The J gene is TRBJ2-7, the V gene TRBV10-3, with 8 bases that match TRBD1. The CDR3 totals 14 residues. After removal of 5 bases from V and 5 bases from J, the junction contained 8 bases not matched to a gene. The germline V gene has CDR1 ENHRY and CDR2 SYGVKD. The CDR3 protein is CAISPTGVVNEQYF. The CDR3, as DNA: TGTGCCATCAGTCCGACAGGGGTGGTCAACGAGCAGTACTTC.

The chain joins TRBV2 to TRBJ1-2; 7 nucleotides match TRBD1. The CDR3 runs 13 residues. J gave up 3 bases and V 7 bases, and 5 bases lay outside the gene matches. Germline CDR1 SNHLY, CDR2 FYNNEI. CDR3: CASNYRGDYGYTF. DNA of the CDR3: TGTGCCAGCAATTACAGGGGTGACTATGGCTACACCTTC.

This chain joins TRBV5-4 and TRBJ2-5; 8 nucleotides agree with TRBD2. V trimming: 3 bases; J trimming: 0 bases; junction bases outside the gene matches: 4. The CDR3 loop spans 15 amino acids. CDR1 SGHNT and CDR2 YYREEE come from the germline V gene (reference sequence). CDR3 sequence: CASSSATSDQETQYF. The DNA for the CDR3 is TGTGCCAGCAGCTCTGCGACTAGCGACCAAGAGACCCAGTACTTC.

The gene calls are TRBV6-5 and TRBJ2-5, with D tentatively TRBD1 (6 bases). The CDR3 sequence is 14 residues long. With 6 bases removed from V and 4 bases from J, the gap between germline ends came to 15 bases. In germline, CDR1 is MNHEY, CDR2 SVGAGI. The DNA for the CDR3 is TGTGCCAGCAGAACGGACAGTTTCTTAGAGACCCAGTACTTC. This encodes CASRTDSFLETQYF.

This clone came up once. The chain employs TRBV5-5 and TRBJ2-2; tentatively, D is TRBD1 (6 bases). This CDR3 has 16 amino acids. V dropped 3 bases and J dropped 4 bases, with 16 bases sitting between them. The germline V gene has CDR1 SGHKS and CDR2 YYEKEE (reference sequence). DNA of the CDR3: TGTGCCAGCAGCTCGGATACAGGGATGGCCACCGGGGAGCTGTTTTTT. Translating gives CASSSDTGMATGELFF. Full variable domain (outside the CDR3, taken from reference TRBV5-5 and TRBJ2-2): DAGVTQSPTHLIKTRGQQVTLRCSPISGHKSVSWYQQVLGQGPQFIFQYYEKEERGRGNFPDRFSARQFPNYSSELNVNALLLGDSALYLCASSSDTGMATGELFFGEGSRLTVL.

The V and J genes are TRBV5-1 and TRBJ2-7, with D perhaps TRBD2 (5 bases). Per germline, CDR1 SGHRS and CDR2 YFSETQ. Trimming took off 5 bases at V and 3 bases at J, with 12 bases between the two ends. This CDR3 has 13 amino acids. CDR3: CASRAERLYEQYF. CDR3 DNA: TGCGCCAGCAGAGCGGAGCGGCTCTACGAGCAGTACTTC.

The chain links TRBV12-1 to TRBJ1-2; no check of the table's D call, TRBD1, against the DNA was made. TRBV12-1 has pseudogene status. The CDR3 length is 17 residues. For the CDR3, the DNA is TGTGCCAGCAGCTTTGGGGCTGTTTCAGGGGCACTTGTCTCCTACACCTTC. Translating it yields CASSFGAVSGALVSYTF.

The CDR3 protein is CAWGVGLTYEQYF. As DNA, the CDR3 is TGTGCCTGGGGGGTTGGACTCACCTACGAGCAGTACTTC. V is TRBV30 and J is TRBJ2-7, with D perhaps TRBD2 (5 bases). The CDR3 has 13 residues. The ends were cut back, 5 bases at V and 2 bases at J, with 13 bases in the middle. The germline V gene has CDR1 GTSNPN and CDR2 SVGIG (reference sequence).